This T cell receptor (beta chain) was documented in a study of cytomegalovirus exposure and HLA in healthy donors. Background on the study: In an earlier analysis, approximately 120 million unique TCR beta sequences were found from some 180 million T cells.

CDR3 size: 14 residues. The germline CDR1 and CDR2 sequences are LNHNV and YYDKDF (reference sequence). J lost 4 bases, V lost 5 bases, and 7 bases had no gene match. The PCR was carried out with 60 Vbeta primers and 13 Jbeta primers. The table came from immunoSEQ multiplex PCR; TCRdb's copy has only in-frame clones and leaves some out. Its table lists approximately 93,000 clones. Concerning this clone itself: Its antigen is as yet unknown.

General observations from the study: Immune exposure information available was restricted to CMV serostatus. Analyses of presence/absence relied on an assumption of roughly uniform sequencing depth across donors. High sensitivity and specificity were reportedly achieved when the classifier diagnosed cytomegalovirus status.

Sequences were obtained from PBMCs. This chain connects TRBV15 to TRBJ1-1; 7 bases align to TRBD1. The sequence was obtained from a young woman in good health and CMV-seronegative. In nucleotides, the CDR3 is TGTGCCACCAGCCCGACAGGGAAGATCACTGAAGCTTTCTTT. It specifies CATSPTGKITEAFF.